This TCR beta chain appears in the sequencing data of a study of OX40 agonist ivuxolimab in advanced cancers. Trimming took 3 bases from V and 3 from J, leaving 8 bases between them. This CDR3 contains 14 residues. Germline V lookup: CDR1 SEHNR, CDR2 FQNEAQ (reference sequence). In regard to this clone: Antigen unknown.

Libraries were prepared by immunoSEQ multiplex PCR; TCRdb keeps only in-frame clonotypes and omits some of them. The sample shows some 70,000 clones, around 86% of them seen only once. The study's findings and limits: The study observed clonal expansion of CD4+ and CD8+ blood T cells by week 6 at 0.1 to 3.0 mg/kg. Specificity for antigen went undetermined in the expanded peripheral T cells.

The rearrangement links TRBV7-9 to TRBJ1-4; D perhaps matches TRBD1 (5 bases). This sample comprised CD4+ or CD8+ T cells sorted from blood, obtained in a trial of the OX40 agonist ivuxolimab. The receptor was isolated from an adult with an advanced solid tumor such as melanoma, head and neck, liver or kidney cancer. CDR3: CASSFLTANEKLFF. The CDR3 DNA follows: TGTGCCAGCAGCTTTTTGACAGCTAATGAAAAACTGTTTTTT.